The clone carrying this TCR beta chain was found a few times. Its antigen is as yet unknown. The sample comes from a study of CD8 T cells in ankylosing spondylitis. Broader study findings: Seven to nine highly homologous variants formed a TCR beta motif that appeared characteristic of ankylosing spondylitis blood. The authors reported significant enrichment of disease-linked clones in matched ankylosing spondylitis synovial fluid. Disease-associated clonotypes exhibited CD8+ identity and were relatively infrequent in peripheral blood.

Quantitative 5'-RACE with molecular barcodes generated TCR beta libraries. MiXCR was run by TCRdb on the 5' RACE reads, yielding one entry per CDR3 protein. The repertoire holds 300,000 to 350,000 distinct CDR3 sequences, with around a tenth as singletons. CDR3 size: 16 residues. Germline CDR1 reads LNHNV; CDR2 reads YYDKDF (reference sequence). Unmatched junction bases numbered 8, after V lost 6 bases and J lost 5 bases. The source of this sequence is a female donor with ankylosing spondylitis or in good health (not recorded which). Source material: blood, either unsorted or a sorted T cell fraction (not recorded which). V usage is TRBV15 and J usage is TRBJ2-2; TRBD2 matches at 11 bases. The CDR3 coding sequence is TGTGCCACCAGAACTACCGGGACTAGCGGAACCGGGGAGCTGTTTTTT. This sequence encodes CATRTTGTSGTGELFF.